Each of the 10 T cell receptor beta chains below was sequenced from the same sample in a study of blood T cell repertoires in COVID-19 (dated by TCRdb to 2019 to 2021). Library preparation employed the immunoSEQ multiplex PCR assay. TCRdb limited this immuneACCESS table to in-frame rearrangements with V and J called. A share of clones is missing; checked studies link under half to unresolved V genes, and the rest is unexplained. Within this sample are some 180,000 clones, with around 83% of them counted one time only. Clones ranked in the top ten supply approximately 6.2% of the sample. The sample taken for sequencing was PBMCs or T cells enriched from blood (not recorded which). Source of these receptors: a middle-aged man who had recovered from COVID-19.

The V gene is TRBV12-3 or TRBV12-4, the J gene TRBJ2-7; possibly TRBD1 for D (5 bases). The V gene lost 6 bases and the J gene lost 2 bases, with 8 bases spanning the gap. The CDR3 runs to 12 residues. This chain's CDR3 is CASRGRTYEQYF. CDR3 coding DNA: TGTGCCAGCAGGGGGCGAACCTACGAGCAGTACTTC.

For the CDR3, the DNA is TGTGCCAGCAGGAACAACAGGGCACGGACTGAAGCTTTCTTT. Protein: CASRNNRARTEAFF. This chain uses TRBV2 with TRBJ1-1; TRBD1 might be the D (6 bases). Trimming stripped 6 bases from V and 5 bases from J, with 16 bases between. The CDR3 spans 14 residues. The germline CDR1 and CDR2 sequences are SNHLY and FYNNEI.

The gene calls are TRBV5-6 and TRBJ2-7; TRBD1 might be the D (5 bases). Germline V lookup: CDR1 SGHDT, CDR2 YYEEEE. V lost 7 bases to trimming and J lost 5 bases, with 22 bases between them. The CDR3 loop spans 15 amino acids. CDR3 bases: TGTGCCAGCGCACGCGTCTCAGGGATTCGGGACGAGCAGTACTTC. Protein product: CASARVSGIRDEQYF.

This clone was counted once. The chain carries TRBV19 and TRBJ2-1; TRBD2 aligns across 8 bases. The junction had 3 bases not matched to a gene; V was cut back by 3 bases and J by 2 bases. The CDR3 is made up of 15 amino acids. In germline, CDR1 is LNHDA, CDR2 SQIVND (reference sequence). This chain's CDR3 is CASSISGSTYNEQFF. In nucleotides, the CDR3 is TGTGCCAGTAGTATCAGCGGGAGTACCTACAATGAGCAGTTCTTC.

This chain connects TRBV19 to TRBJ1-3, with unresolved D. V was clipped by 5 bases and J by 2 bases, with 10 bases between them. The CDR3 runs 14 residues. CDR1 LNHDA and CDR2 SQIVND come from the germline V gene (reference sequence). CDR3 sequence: CASSPVKAGNTIYF. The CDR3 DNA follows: TGTGCCAGTAGTCCGGTAAAAGCTGGAAACACCATATATTTT.

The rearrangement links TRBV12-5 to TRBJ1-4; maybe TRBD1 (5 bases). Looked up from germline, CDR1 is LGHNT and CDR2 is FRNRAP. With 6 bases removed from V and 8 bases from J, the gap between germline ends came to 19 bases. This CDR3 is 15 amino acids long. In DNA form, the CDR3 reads TGTGCTAGTGGGTTTGGGTCAAGGGGAGGCGAAAAACTGTTTTTT. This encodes CASGFGSRGGEKLFF.

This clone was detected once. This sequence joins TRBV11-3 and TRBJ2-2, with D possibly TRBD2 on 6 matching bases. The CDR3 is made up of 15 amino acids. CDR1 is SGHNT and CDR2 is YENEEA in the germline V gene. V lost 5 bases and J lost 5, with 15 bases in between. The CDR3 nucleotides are TGTGCCAGCAGCCCTCCCGTCGGGGGTACCGGGGAGCTGTTTTTT. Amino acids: CASSPPVGGTGELFF.

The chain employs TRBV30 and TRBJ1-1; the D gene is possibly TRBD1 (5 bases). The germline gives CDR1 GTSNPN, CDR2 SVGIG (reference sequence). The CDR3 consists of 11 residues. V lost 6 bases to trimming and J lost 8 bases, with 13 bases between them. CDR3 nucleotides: TGTGCCTGCCCCGGACACGCCGAAGCTTTCTTT. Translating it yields CACPGHAEAFF.

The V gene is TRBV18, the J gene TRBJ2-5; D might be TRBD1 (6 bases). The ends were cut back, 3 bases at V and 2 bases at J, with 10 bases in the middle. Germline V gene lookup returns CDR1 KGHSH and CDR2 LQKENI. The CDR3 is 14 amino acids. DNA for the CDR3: TGTGCCAGCTCACCTCTGGGGGCTCAAGAGACCCAGTACTTC. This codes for CASSPLGAQETQYF.

In DNA form, the CDR3 reads TGTGCCAGCAGTGATCGTCAGGGACTACGGGGCTACACCTTC. Translation: CASSDRQGLRGYTF. This chain connects TRBV25-1 to TRBJ1-2; D might be TRBD1 (5 bases). This CDR3 contains 14 residues. Germline CDR1 reads MGHDK; CDR2 reads SYGVNS. With 3 bases removed from V and 8 bases from J, the gap between germline ends came to 16 bases.